This T cell receptor (beta chain) was captured in a study of blood T cell repertoires in COVID-19 (TCRdb year 2020). Regarding the study in general: Samples covering the acute and convalescent phases of COVID-19 were provided by collaborators in the United States, Italy and Spain. The material from the prospective study consisted of cDNA or gDNA derived from T cells, B-cell-depleted T cells, or PBMCs. The dataset comprised deeply sampled blood TCRbeta repertoires from subjects exposed to, actively infected with, or recovered from COVID-19. The repertoires were released in a freely available public database meant as a resource for research on the immune response to SARS-CoV-2. Samples came from the ongoing ImmuneRACE study (first 160 participants) plus 1,254 subjects from 6 global collaborators. The sample metadata nearly always contained a de-identified subject ID, COVID-19 status, age in years and sex. Where available, HLA class I and class II types were taken from metadata supplied by the sample provider and were not determined by assay-based typing. Here is what the overall study found, with its caveats: How much clinical and demographic metadata was included differed by source and by participant, and the metadata was provided uncurated.

TCRbeta CDR3 regions were amplified from genomic DNA by means of the immunoSEQ Assay, a bias-controlled multiplex PCR. Per the authors' processing: Nucleated cell counts per sample were estimated from amplification of reference gene primers within the assay. To quantify the absolute abundance of each unique TCRbeta CDR3 rearrangement, sequence reads were collapsed and filtered. For each sample, productive Simpson clonality was calculated as the square root of Simpson's diversity index over productive rearrangements. The immuneACCESS repertoire file appears here via TCRdb, limited to in-frame rearrangements. These files lack a portion of the clones; in checked studies, under half of the deficit traces to unresolved V genes, and the cause of the others is not known. That table gives V, J and clone size, and the DNA gave D and trimming. Recorded for this sample are about 140,000 clones; just over 85% of them occurred a single time. The ten top clones hold 1.5% of the sample.

The germline V end is reduced by 4 bases and the J end by 6 bases; junction bases left unmatched: 9. From the cysteine through the phenylalanine, the CDR3 covers 15 amino acids. Only the CDR3 DNA is retained, 45 bases long and in frame from the first base. CDR1 and CDR2 are read off the germline V gene (reference sequence) as SGHNT and YYREEE. Collaborating institutions collected whole blood in K2EDTA tubes following their own protocols. For TCRbeta analysis, collaborator samples were shipped as frozen whole blood, as isolated PBMCs, or as DNA extracted from either sample type. As for this clone: The antigen this receptor binds is unknown. No per-base quality is available; no much larger clone lies one base away.

The chain joins TRBV5-4 to TRBJ2-1; 8 bases in the junction line up with TRBD1. The receptor comes from a woman aged 55-69 years with acute or convalescent COVID-19. Sample: peripheral blood. The nucleotides are TGTGCCAGCAGCCCAGGGGGCGAGGTTGGCAATGAGCAGTTCTTC. The encoded protein is CASSPGGEVGNEQFF.